This T cell receptor beta chain comes out of a study of cytomegalovirus exposure and HLA in healthy donors. Study conclusions and caveats: Cytomegalovirus-associated TCR beta chains were listed, numbering roughly 150.

Healthy donors of bone marrow made up the group. Nominally healthy donors provided the samples, though records likely missed some immune exposures. Primers included in the PCR were 60 Vbeta and 13 Jbeta primers. Clones were sequenced by immunoSEQ multiplex PCR, and TCRdb holds only the in-frame ones, with some missing. The table lists some 150,000 clones, over 70% of them singletons. Germline V gene sequence: CDR1 MDHEN, CDR2 SYDVKM. The CDR3 runs 13 residues. Trimming left V 5 bases short and J 2 bases short, with 7 bases between. This clone was recorded a few times. Its antigen is as yet unknown. Sequenced input: PBMCs. This chain joins TRBV28 and TRBJ1-5; D might be TRBD1 (6 bases). The source of this sequence is a woman in her late teens or twenties in good health and CMV-seronegative. The CDR3 DNA sequence: TGTGCCAGCAGTCCAGGGGGCAATCAGCCCCAGCATTTT. Translating gives CASSPGGNQPQHF.